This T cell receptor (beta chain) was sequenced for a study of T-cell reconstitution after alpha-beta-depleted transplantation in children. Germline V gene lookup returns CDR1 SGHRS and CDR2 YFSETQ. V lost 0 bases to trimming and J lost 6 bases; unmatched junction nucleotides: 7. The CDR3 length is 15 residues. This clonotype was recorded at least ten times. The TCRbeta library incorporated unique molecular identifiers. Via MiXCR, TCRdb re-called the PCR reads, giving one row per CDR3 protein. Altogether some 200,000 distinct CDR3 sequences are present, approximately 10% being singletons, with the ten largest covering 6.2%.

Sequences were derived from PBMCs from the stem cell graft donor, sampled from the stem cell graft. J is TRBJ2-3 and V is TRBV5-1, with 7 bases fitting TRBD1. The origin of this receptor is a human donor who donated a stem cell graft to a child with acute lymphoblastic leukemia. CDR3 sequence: CASSLATGAGDTQYF. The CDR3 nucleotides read TGCGCCAGCAGCTTGGCTACAGGGGCCGGGGATACGCAGTATTTT.